This is a list of T cell receptor beta chains from one sample in a study of T cell repertoires in ileal Crohn's disease. The table came from immunoSEQ multiplex PCR; TCRdb's copy has only in-frame clones and leaves some out. The table has around 17,000 clones, roughly 70% seen once. What was sequenced was ileal tissue. These receptors originate from an adult with Crohn's disease. Each CDR3 is given with its conserved first and last residue. D genes are given only for firm matches. Part of the rows lack a size; the others show once, few, many or a class for expanded clones.

abundance	d_gene	v_gene	j_gene	CDR3aa	CDR3nt
NA	NA	TRBV5-1	TRBJ1-2	CASSSGRGYGYTF	TGCGCCAGCAGCTCGGGCAGGGGCTATGGCTACACCTTC
few	NA	TRBV7-6	TRBJ1-4	CASSLGAVNEKLFF	TGTGCCAGCAGCTTGGGGGCCGTTAATGAAAAACTGTTTTTT
NA	NA	TRBV5-8	TRBJ2-4	CASSLAGGHIQYF	TGTGCCAGCAGCTTGGCCGGAGGTCACATTCAGTACTTC
NA	TRBD2	TRBV4-1	TRBJ2-5	CASSQDDGRAGKETQYF	TGCGCCAGCAGCCAAGATGACGGGCGAGCGGGGAAAGAGACCCAGTACTTC
NA	NA	TRBV5-1	TRBJ1-1	CASSFRSDTEAFF	TGCGCCAGCAGCTTCCGGTCGGACACTGAAGCTTTCTTT
few	NA	TRBV14	TRBJ2-5	CASSQENREETQYF	TGTGCCAGCAGCCAAGAGAATCGGGAAGAGACCCAGTACTTC
NA	NA	TRBV7-9	TRBJ2-7	CASSFIPYEQYF	TGTGCCAGCAGCTTTATCCCCTACGAGCAGTACTTC
NA	NA	TRBV4-1	TRBJ1-5	CASSQGGGQPQHF	TGCGCCAGCAGCCAAGGCGGGGGTCAGCCCCAGCATTTT
NA	NA	TRBV5-1	TRBJ2-2	CASSLVSRNTGELFF	TGCGCCAGCAGCTTGGTATCTAGAAACACCGGGGAGCTGTTTTTT
NA	TRBD1	TRBV18	TRBJ2-7	CASSPGQGIYYEQYF	TGTGCCAGCTCACCTGGACAGGGGATATACTACGAGCAGTACTTC
NA	TRBD2	TRBV30	TRBJ2-4	CAWSVPLAGVRAKNIQYF	TGTGCCTGGAGTGTACCACTAGCGGGAGTCCGCGCCAAAAACATTCAGTACTTC
NA	NA	TRBV2	TRBJ2-7	CASSVPPVYEQYF	TGTGCCAGCAGTGTACCCCCAGTCTACGAGCAGTACTTC
NA	TRBD2	TRBV13	TRBJ2-7	CASSLGGGSSYEQYF	TGTGCCAGCAGCTTAGGAGGCGGGAGCTCCTACGAGCAGTACTTC
few	TRBD2	TRBV6-4	TRBJ2-1	CASAPLAGDYNEQFF	TGTGCCAGCGCACCGCTAGCGGGGGACTACAATGAGCAGTTCTTC
few	NA	TRBV7-3	TRBJ2-2	CASSYYTGELFF	TGTGCCAGCAGCTACTACACCGGGGAGCTGTTTTTT
NA	TRBD2	TRBV18	TRBJ2-1	CASSRAGDWNEQFF	TGTGCCAGCTCACGAGCGGGAGATTGGAATGAGCAGTTCTTC
NA	NA	TRBV5-1	TRBJ2-5	CASTDFMWETQYF	TGCGCCAGCACCGACTTTATGTGGGAGACCCAGTACTTC
NA	TRBD1	TRBV2	TRBJ1-2	CASTLGTGEKRHGYTF	TGTGCCAGCACTCTCGGGACAGGGGAAAAGAGACATGGCTACACCTTC
NA	NA	TRBV2	TRBJ1-4	CASSEAASNPKKLFF	TGTGCCAGCAGTGAGGCGGCCTCTAACCCGAAAAAACTGTTTTTT
NA	TRBD2	TRBV6-4	TRBJ2-3	CASSGLAGGSTDTQYF	TGTGCCAGCAGTGGACTAGCGGGAGGTAGCACAGATACGCAGTATTTT
NA	NA	TRBV19	TRBJ1-1	CASSILFGQKNTEAFF	TGTGCCAGTAGTATCCTCTTCGGACAGAAGAACACTGAAGCTTTCTTT
NA	TRBD1	TRBV5-1	TRBJ2-4	CASSLGDRRDIQYF	TGCGCCAGCAGCTTGGGGGACAGGAGGGACATTCAGTACTTC
NA	NA	TRBV19	TRBJ2-7	CASSVMGGYEQYF	TGTGCCAGTAGTGTAATGGGGGGATACGAGCAGTACTTC
NA	NA	TRBV7-8	TRBJ2-7	CASSSGSGSPYEQYF	TGTGCCAGCAGCTCAGGCTCGGGGAGCCCCTACGAGCAGTACTTC
NA	TRBD2	TRBV10-3	TRBJ2-2	CAITSTSGRAGTGELFF	TGTGCCATCACTTCGACTAGCGGGAGGGCCGGGACCGGGGAGCTGTTTTTT
NA	TRBD1	TRBV19	TRBJ1-2	CASSILGTGGAFHGYTF	TGTGCCAGTAGTATCCTTGGGACAGGGGGCGCTTTTCATGGCTACACCTTC
NA	TRBD1	TRBV30	TRBJ1-4	CAWSSTGGIEKLFF	TGTGCCTGGAGTTCGACAGGGGGCATTGAAAAACTGTTTTTT
few	TRBD1	TRBV18	TRBJ2-2	CASSQATGGWELFF	TGTGCCAGCTCACAGGCGACAGGGGGCTGGGAGCTGTTTTTT
NA	TRBD1	TRBV18	TRBJ2-3	CASSQGTGGDTQYF	TGTGCCAGCTCCCAAGGGACAGGGGGAGATACGCAGTATTTT
NA	NA	TRBV6-1	TRBJ1-1	CASRVQPWNTEAFF	TGTGCCAGCAGAGTACAGCCTTGGAACACTGAAGCTTTCTTT
NA	NA	TRBV6-1	TRBJ1-2	CASSEDTDYGYTF	TGTGCCAGCAGTGAAGACACCGACTATGGCTACACCTTC
NA	NA	TRBV5-1	TRBJ2-3	CAGSQGSGADTQYF	TGCGCCGGCAGCCAAGGTTCGGGGGCAGATACGCAGTATTTT
NA	TRBD1	TRBV29-1	TRBJ2-3	CSVDEDRVIDTQYF	TGCAGCGTTGACGAGGACAGGGTAATAGATACGCAGTATTTT
once	NA	TRBV5-1	TRBJ1-1	CASSGGNTEAFF	TGCGCCAGCAGCGGAGGGAACACTGAAGCTTTCTTT
NA	NA	TRBV28	TRBJ2-4	CASSLGGAAKNIQYF	TGTGCCAGCAGTTTGGGGGGGGCAGCCAAAAACATTCAGTACTTC